The 25 T cell receptor beta chains below come from one sample, sequenced in a study of Ad26.COV2.S vaccination and SARS-CoV-2 variants. The treatment: over 15 received Ad26.COV2.S at low or high dose, single or two shots; about 5 received placebo; per-sample allocation not given. The samples were gathered on day 63 after the first injection of vaccine or placebo. Clones were sequenced by immunoSEQ multiplex PCR, and TCRdb holds only the in-frame ones, with some missing. The table lists about 460,000 clones, nearly 90% of them singletons. This specimen was peripheral blood, taken in a trial of Ad26.COV2.S vaccine versus placebo. These TCRs come from a person aged 18-60 years who received the Ad26.COV2.S COVID-19 vaccine or a placebo.

This chain connects TRBV24-1 to TRBJ2-3, with D perhaps being TRBD1 or TRBD2 (6 bases each). The CDR3 loop spans 15 amino acids. Germline V lookup: CDR1 KGHDR, CDR2 SFDVKD. Trimming stripped 1 base from V and 2 bases from J, with 9 bases between. The CDR3 sequence: CATSDLGGYTDTQYF. The CDR3 DNA reads as TGTGCCACCAGTGATTTAGGGGGGTACACAGATACGCAGTATTTT.

This rearrangement joins TRBV14 to TRBJ2-1, with unresolved D. Germline CDR1 and CDR2: SGHDN and FVKESK. This CDR3 has 17 residues. Trimming shortened V by 4 bases and J by 3 bases, and 19 bases separated the two germline ends. This chain's CDR3 is CASSPRSVMAIYNEQFF. CDR3 DNA sequence: TGTGCCAGCAGCCCCCGTTCTGTGATGGCCATCTACAATGAGCAGTTCTTC.

The chain employs TRBV6-6 and TRBJ1-2, with unresolved D. The CDR3 covers 10 residues. The germline CDR1 and CDR2 sequences are MNHNY and SVGAGI (reference sequence). V lost 6 bases and J 7 bases, leaving 6 bases between the germline ends. This chain's CDR3 is CASSDTGYTF. For the CDR3, the DNA is TGTGCCAGCAGCGACACTGGCTACACCTTC.

The chain carries TRBV19 and TRBJ2-5, with D possibly called TRBD1 or TRBD2 (5 bases each). The germline gives CDR1 LNHDA, CDR2 SQIVND (reference sequence). This CDR3 has 13 residues. The V gene lost 10 bases and the J gene lost 0 bases, with 12 bases spanning the gap. The CDR3 loop reads CATGTGNQETQYF. CDR3 in DNA: TGTGCCACTGGGACGGGGAACCAAGAGACCCAGTACTTC.

This rearrangement joins TRBV5-5 to TRBJ2-1; D uncertain. Trimming removed 0 bases at V and 3 bases at J, with 7 bases between. The germline gives CDR1 SGHKS, CDR2 YYEKEE (reference sequence). CDR3 length: 14 residues. As DNA, the CDR3 is TGTGCCAGCAGCTTGGACCCCAACTACAATGAGCAGTTCTTC. This encodes CASSLDPNYNEQFF.

The chain links TRBV5-8 to TRBJ1-1; tentative D call: TRBD1 (6 bases). Trimming left V 3 bases short and J 5 bases short, with 14 bases between. In germline, CDR1 is SGHTS, CDR2 YDEGEE. The CDR3 extends over 14 amino acids. The CDR3 nucleotides are TGTGCCAGCAGCTCCGGACAAGGGGGGACTGAAGCTTTCTTT. Translation gives CASSSGQGGTEAFF.

J is TRBJ2-7 and V is TRBV11-1, with TRBD1 identical over 7 bases. CDR1 and CDR2 from the germline V gene are SGHAT and FQDESV (reference sequence). V lost 5 bases, J lost 1 base, and 8 bases stayed unmatched. The CDR3 is 15 amino acids. The CDR3 nucleotides read TGTGCCAGCAGCCCAGCGACAGGGTTATCCTACGAGCAGTACTTC. Translation: CASSPATGLSYEQYF.

The chain recombines TRBV19 with TRBJ1-2, with 7 positions matching TRBD1. Looked up from germline, CDR1 is LNHDA and CDR2 is SQIVND (reference sequence). V shed 5 bases and J 6 bases; nucleotides not matched to a gene: 6. This CDR3 has 13 residues. DNA of the CDR3: TGTGCCAGTAGTCCGACAGGGATAGATGGCTACACCTTC. Translating it yields CASSPTGIDGYTF.

The chain has TRBV5-1 and TRBJ1-3, with 9 bases aligning to TRBD1. Germline CDR1 SGHRS, CDR2 YFSETQ. This CDR3 has 17 amino acids. Germline trimming cut 0 bases from V and 0 bases from J; bases unmatched to any gene: 4. The CDR3 loop is CASSLDGTGSSGNTIYF. For the CDR3, the DNA is TGCGCCAGCAGCTTGGATGGGACAGGGAGCTCTGGAAACACCATATATTTT.

The chain joins TRBV19 to TRBJ1-5; D is perhaps TRBD1 (6 bases). CDR1 and CDR2 from the germline V gene are LNHDA and SQIVND (reference sequence). The CDR3 has 14 residues. The germline V and J ends were trimmed by 3 bases and 6 bases, with 12 bases remaining between them. The CDR3, as DNA: TGTGCCAGTAGTATCGGACAGATTTTTCAGCCCCAGCATTTT. Residues: CASSIGQIFQPQHF.

The chain couples TRBV6-5 to TRBJ1-2; D is undetermined. Trimming took 2 bases from V and 4 from J, leaving 8 bases between them. The CDR3 sequence is 13 residues long. Germline V lookup: CDR1 MNHEY, CDR2 SVGAGI. The CDR3 bases are TGTGCCAGCAGTTACGGAACGGTCTATGGCTACACCTTC. Translation gives CASSYGTVYGYTF.

The chain recombines TRBV6-2 or TRBV6-3 with TRBJ2-7; D remains unclear. V was trimmed by 3 bases and J by 0 bases, leaving 15 bases between them. Germline assignment: CDR1 MNHEY and CDR2 SVGEGT. This CDR3 has 16 amino acids. CDR3 sequence reads: CASSYLRRVPSYEQYF. As DNA, the CDR3 is TGTGCCAGCAGTTATTTACGCCGGGTTCCCTCCTACGAGCAGTACTTC.

This rearrangement joins TRBV5-4 to TRBJ1-6, with 8 nucleotides matching TRBD1. This CDR3 comprises 14 residues. Germline-derived CDR1 and CDR2 are SGHNT and YYREEE (reference sequence). V gave up 3 bases and J gave up 9 bases; unmatched junction bases: 5. CDR3 nucleotides: TGTGCCAGCAGCTGGGACAGGTCCGGTTCACCCCTCCACTTT. Protein product: CASSWDRSGSPLHF.

This chain joins TRBV6-7 and TRBJ2-1; D is undetermined. TRBV6-7 is reported as an ORF; its role is uncertain. V lost 2 bases and J 4 bases, leaving 9 bases between the germline ends. This CDR3 comprises 14 residues. As DNA, the CDR3 is TGTGCCAGCAGTTACGGTTGGCAATACAATGAGCAGTTCTTC. Translation: CASSYGWQYNEQFF.

This clone occurred a few times. The V gene is TRBV5-1, the J gene TRBJ1-6, with TRBD1 matching 10 bases. The CDR3 runs to 12 residues. In germline, CDR1 is SGHRS, CDR2 YFSETQ. V lost 7 bases and J lost 13; bases outside the gene matches: 5. DNA of the CDR3: TGCGCCAGCGGGACAGGGGAGGGTCCCCTCCACTTT. This encodes CASGTGEGPLHF.

This clone appeared a few times. V is TRBV4-3 and J is TRBJ1-2; weak D call: TRBD1 (6 bases). Trimming left V 0 bases short and J 4 bases short, with 15 bases between. CDR3 length: 16 residues. Per the germline V gene, CDR1 is LGHNA and CDR2 is YSLEER. This CDR3 is CASSQDLGNRAYGYTF. In nucleotides, the CDR3 is TGCGCCAGCAGCCAAGATCTTGGGAACAGGGCCTATGGCTACACCTTC.

As for this clone: Within the sample, other DNA sequences also encode this same CDR3. This rearrangement joins TRBV27 to TRBJ1-1; 7 bases are a match to TRBD1. This CDR3 is 14 amino acids long. Unmatched junction bases numbered 7, after V lost 5 bases and J lost 4 bases. Germline CDR1 reads MNHEY; CDR2 reads SMNVEV (reference sequence). This chain's CDR3 is CASSDTGVGTEAFF. The CDR3 DNA reads as TGTGCCAGCAGTGACACAGGGGTTGGCACTGAAGCTTTCTTT.

The chain uses TRBV19 and TRBJ2-1; D ambiguous. The V end lost 5 bases, the J end lost 2 bases, and 10 bases lay between the germline ends. The V gene's germline CDR1 is LNHDA and CDR2 SQIVND (reference sequence). This CDR3 spans 14 amino acids. CDR3 in amino acids: CASSPASTYNEQFF. For the CDR3, the DNA is TGTGCCAGTAGTCCAGCGTCAACCTACAATGAGCAGTTCTTC.

The chain links TRBV6-2 or TRBV6-3 to TRBJ1-1, with D uncertain. The germline V gene has CDR1 MNHEY and CDR2 SVGEGT. The CDR3 totals 14 residues. V lost 5 bases and J lost 0, with 10 bases in between. CDR3 residues: CASSTLTVNTEAFF. The CDR3 nucleotides are TGTGCCAGCAGTACTCTTACAGTGAACACTGAAGCTTTCTTT.

V gene TRBV18 combines with J gene TRBJ1-2; D unclear. V lost 3 bases to trimming and J lost 0 bases, with 8 bases between them. This CDR3 has 14 residues. CDR1 KGHSH and CDR2 LQKENI come from the germline V gene. CDR3 bases: TGTGCCAGCTCACCCCCCATAGCTAACTATGGCTACACCTTC. Residues: CASSPPIANYGYTF.

The chain has TRBV5-1 and TRBJ1-2; no definite D call. V was clipped by 3 bases and J by 8 bases, with 11 bases between them. The CDR3 has 12 residues. The germline CDR1 and CDR2 sequences are SGHRS and YFSETQ. CDR3 coding DNA: TGCGCCAGCAGCTCAGACCGAAGCGGCTACACCTTC. Protein: CASSSDRSGYTF.

The V and J genes are TRBV6-2 or TRBV6-3 and TRBJ1-5; D is uncertain. V dropped 6 bases and J dropped 6 bases, with 18 bases sitting between them. The CDR3 is 15 residues long. Germline values: CDR1 MNHEY, CDR2 SVGEGT. The CDR3 protein is CASSPESGGGQPQHF. The CDR3 DNA reads as TGTGCCAGCAGCCCTGAGTCAGGCGGTGGTCAGCCCCAGCATTTT.

Here the CDR3 DNA reads TGTGCCAGCAGTCTGAATCGAGGGGGCTCCTACAATGAGCAGTTCTTC. It specifies CASSLNRGGSYNEQFF. The rearrangement links TRBV6-2 or TRBV6-3 to TRBJ2-1; possibly TRBD1 for D (6 bases). V lost 5 bases to trimming and J lost 0 bases, with 14 bases between them. The germline V gene has CDR1 MNHEY and CDR2 SVGEGT. The CDR3 length is 16 residues.

This clone was counted only a few times. V gene TRBV5-4 combines with J gene TRBJ2-7; the D is unclear. The CDR3 spans 14 residues. The V gene lost 1 base and the J gene lost 5 bases, with 13 bases spanning the gap. Germline lookup yields CDR1 SGHNT and CDR2 YYREEE (reference sequence). The CDR3 here is CASSLNGVDHEQYF. As DNA, the CDR3 is TGTGCCAGCAGCTTGAATGGGGTCGACCACGAGCAGTACTTC.

This clone was detected only once. The gene calls are TRBV28 and TRBJ1-5; TRBD1 matches at 10 bases. The length of the CDR3 is 16 residues. CDR1 is MDHEN, CDR2 SYDVKM, per germline. V lost 6 bases and J lost 7; bases outside the gene matches: 12. CDR3 in DNA: TGTGCCAGCAGGCGTATGGGACAGGGGTTGTCCCAGCCCCAGCATTTT. Protein sequence: CASRRMGQGLSQPQHF.